The present T cell receptor (beta chain) was sequenced within a study of T cells in Graves' hyperthyroidism and ophthalmopathy. Findings and limits, study-wide: Blood shared most expanded thyroid clonotypes above 0.001.

Subjects aged 18 to 65 presented with newly diagnosed hyperthyroidism of less than 2 months' duration. The study left out patients who had uncontrolled infection, other autoimmune disease, pregnancy or lactation. TCR beta CDR3 sequences were amplified from RNA transcripts. HTBI primers were used for first-round RT-PCR of the TCR CDR3. TCRdb analysed the multiplex PCR reads with MiXCR anew, one entry per CDR3 protein. The repertoire includes a few hundred thousand distinct CDR3 sequences, 14% to 15% of them detected once, and approximately 29% sits in the top ten. V was trimmed by 3 bases and J by 6 bases, leaving 11 bases between them. CDR1 KGHDR and CDR2 SFDVKD come from the germline V gene. CDR3 length equals 14 residues. Worth noting for this clonotype: Its specificity is not known.

The chain links TRBV24-1 to TRBJ1-5, with unresolved D. This receptor was identified in a woman in her twenties or thirties with Graves' hyperthyroidism. Sequencing input: blood. In nucleotides, the CDR3 is TGTGCCACCAGTGATACAGTTAAGGGTCAGCCCCAGCATTTT. Translated: CATSDTVKGQPQHF.